Described below is a single TCR beta chain sequence and its context. Its target is unknown. The record originates from a study of T cells in Graves' hyperthyroidism and ophthalmopathy. Study findings and constraints: Ophthalmopathy was told apart from stable hyperthyroidism by a 13 V-J model.

The source material, RNA transcripts, was used to amplify TCR beta CDR3 regions. The HTBI set primed first-round TCR CDR3 RT-PCR. Using its own MiXCR run on the multiplex PCR reads, TCRdb lists one record per CDR3 protein. The repertoire consists of about 690,000 distinct CDR3 sequences, with 15% to 20% occurring once and the leading ten covering roughly a sixth. Orbital computed tomography and thyroid ultrasound, together with serum TRAb and thyroxine and clinical symptoms, were used for diagnoses. Out of 10 ml of fresh peripheral blood came the PBMCs. The CDR3 covers 13 residues. Trimming removed 2 bases at V and 7 bases at J, with 12 bases between. Germline V gene data show CDR1 as PRHDT and CDR2 as FYEKMQ (reference sequence).

This chain joins TRBV13 and TRBJ2-7; TRBD2 is a possible D gene (6 bases). The receptor was derived from a man aged 50-59 years with Graves' hyperthyroidism. Sequences were obtained from blood. The DNA of the CDR3 is TGTGCCAGCAGCTTATGGGGGGAGCGTGAGCAGTACTTC. Its protein product is CASSLWGEREQYF. Full variable domain (rest looked up from reference TRBV13 and TRBJ2-7): AAGVIQSPRHLIKEKRETATLKCYPIPRHDTVYWYQQGPGQDPQFLISFYEKMQSDKGSIPDRFSAQQFSDYHSELNMSSLELGDSALYFCASSLWGEREQYFGPGTRLTVT.